Reported below is one T cell receptor (beta chain). The CDR3 has 14 amino acids. CDR1 and CDR2 (germline): LNHDA, SQIVND (reference sequence). V lost 4 bases to trimming and J lost 5 bases; unmatched junction nucleotides: 2. The data originate from a study of T cell changes during pregnancy in multiple sclerosis. Assay used: immunoSEQ multiplex PCR; TCRdb lists only in-frame clones, some missing. The sample consists of about 36,000 clones, approximately 92% of them appearing once. The chain recombines TRBV19 with TRBJ2-3; 11 bases map to TRBD2. The sequencing input was PBMCs (not recorded whether the cells were cultured). The TCR comes from a female donor with multiple sclerosis, enrolled in a pregnancy study. CDR3 region: CASSRGTSGDTQYF. DNA of the CDR3: TGTGCCAGTAGTAGAGGGACTAGCGGAGATACGCAGTATTTT.